This TCR beta chain emerged from a study of cytomegalovirus exposure and HLA in healthy donors. The length of the CDR3 is 17 residues. With 1 base clipped from V and 0 bases from J, the junction kept 3 bases outside the gene matches. The germline gives CDR1 SGHDT, CDR2 YYEEEE. The PCR employed 60 Vbeta primers together with 13 Jbeta primers. Original analysis: Counted up in a later analysis, unique TCR beta chains came to roughly 80 million, with around 10 million shared. Here immunoSEQ multiplex PCR was the method, and the copy in TCRdb shows in-frame clones only, minus some. V and J calls and clone size are as listed in that table; D and trimming were resolved from the DNA. The sample holds more than 90,000 clones, approximately 70% seen once.

The sequence derives from a man aged 30-40 years in good health and CMV-seropositive. The chain joins TRBV5-6 to TRBJ1-6; 8 nucleotides align to TRBD1. Sequencing used PBMCs. In nucleotides, the CDR3 is TGTGCCAGCAGCTTGTGGACAGGGAGCTCCTATAATTCACCCCTCCACTTT. Translating gives CASSLWTGSSYNSPLHF.